The present T cell receptor beta chain was sequenced within a study of blood T cells in healthy people across ages. The study's findings and limits: There were more naive CD4+ cells and higher diversity in long-lived donors than in aged donors.

This clonotype turned up a few times. The target antigen is unknown. The germline CDR1 and CDR2 sequences are LGHDT and YNNKEL (reference sequence). V shed 4 bases and J shed 2 bases, with 18 bases lying between them. The CDR3 covers 16 residues. Through a sample-barcoded 5' primer and a J-beta primer mix, a second PCR was run for about 6 to 11 cycles. MiXCR, run by TCRdb on the 5' RACE reads, gives a single entry per CDR3 protein. The top ten clones hold less than 9.5% of a sample with about 1.7 million distinct CDR3 sequences, approximately 28% of them seen once. PBMCs, at least 6.5 million per sample, were isolated.

Sequencing used blood. The J gene is TRBJ2-7, the V gene TRBV3-1; D unclear. This receptor was obtained from a woman in her twenties or thirties in good health. The CDR3 loop is CASSPISQDGAYEQYF. CDR3 in DNA: TGTGCCAGCAGCCCGATATCTCAGGACGGAGCCTACGAGCAGTACTTC.